The table lists the clone carrying this T cell receptor beta chain with many counts. What it binds is unknown. The sample is drawn from a study of CD8 T cells in ankylosing spondylitis. Preparation of TCR beta libraries was done by quantitative 5'-RACE with molecular barcodes. In TCRdb, the 5' RACE reads were re-called with MiXCR into one record per CDR3 protein. The data contain approximately 42,000 distinct CDR3 sequences, 3% to 4% of them singletons. Study observations and caveats: A TCR beta motif made of roughly eight highly homologous variants seemed typical of ankylosing spondylitis blood. Some of these motif variants have turned up before, in reports on reactive arthritis synovial fluid and blood.

The sequence was collected from a female donor with ankylosing spondylitis or in good health (not recorded which). The sample consisted of blood, either unsorted or a sorted T cell fraction (not recorded which).

For the CDR3, the DNA is TGTGCCAGCAGCGTAGGGGCTGGGAACACTGAAGCTTTCTTT. Residues: CASSVGAGNTEAFF. The chain carries TRBV9 and TRBJ1-1; D call uncertain. Trimming pared 0 bases from V and 1 base from J, leaving 7 bases between. The CDR3 has 14 residues. The V gene's germline CDR1 is SGDLS and CDR2 YYNGEE.